These 14 T cell receptor beta chains originate from one sample sequenced in a study of cytomegalovirus exposure and HLA in healthy donors. Use of 60 Vbeta and 13 Jbeta primers characterized the PCR. Clones were sequenced by immunoSEQ multiplex PCR, and TCRdb holds only the in-frame ones, with some missing. The sample lists 150,000 to 200,000 clones, 75% to 80% occurring once. Sequencing was performed on PBMCs. These receptors came from a man aged 45 to 65 in good health and CMV-seropositive.

This rearrangement joins TRBV5-6 to TRBJ2-3, with TRBD2 identical over 9 bases. Germline-derived CDR1 and CDR2 are SGHDT and YYEEEE. The CDR3 contains 15 residues. V shed 3 bases, J shed 0 bases, and the junction held 2 bases outside the gene matches. The CDR3: CASSSTSGSTDTQYF. The CDR3 region has the DNA TGTGCCAGCAGCTCCACTAGCGGGAGCACAGATACGCAGTATTTT.

This chain connects TRBV25-1 to TRBJ1-3, with D possibly being TRBD1 (6 bases). V was clipped by 3 bases and J by 4 bases, with 7 bases between them. There are 13 residues in the CDR3. Germline values: CDR1 MGHDK, CDR2 SYGVNS. This chain's CDR3 is CASSDGTGNTIYF. The CDR3 nucleotides are TGTGCCAGCAGTGATGGGACAGGAAACACCATATATTTT. The variable domain in full, with the rest retrieved from reference TRBV25-1 and TRBJ1-3, is EADIYQTPRYLVIGTGKKITLECSQTMGHDKMYWYQQDPGMELHLIHYSYGVNSTEKGDLSSESTVSRIRTEHFPLTLESARPSHTSQYLCASSDGTGNTIYFGEGSWLTVV.

V gene TRBV7-2 combines with J gene TRBJ2-3; 10 bases are a match to TRBD2. This CDR3 has 15 residues. Per the germline V gene, CDR1 is SGHTA and CDR2 is FQGNSA. Trimming at V came to 5 bases and at J to 0 bases, leaving 2 bases not matched to a gene. The CDR3 sequence: CASSRTSGSTDTQYF. Here the CDR3 DNA reads TGTGCCAGCAGCCGGACTAGCGGAAGCACAGATACGCAGTATTTT.

The V gene is TRBV27, the J gene TRBJ2-5, with D possibly matching TRBD1 (6 bases). V lost 0 bases and J 4 bases, leaving 15 bases between the germline ends. In germline, CDR1 is MNHEY, CDR2 SMNVEV (reference sequence). There are 16 residues in the CDR3. The CDR3 coding sequence is TGTGCCAGCAGTTTATCCTTCGAACGCAGGGGAGAGACCCAGTACTTC. Protein product: CASSLSFERRGETQYF.

The V and J genes are TRBV11-2 and TRBJ2-1; 7 bases agree with TRBD2. V lost 5 bases to trimming and J lost 4 bases; unmatched junction nucleotides: 8. CDR3 length: 15 amino acids. Germline V CDR1 and CDR2: SGHAT, FQNNGV. The CDR3 loop reads CASSLSGATYNEQFF. CDR3 DNA: TGTGCCAGCAGCCTAAGCGGGGCCACATACAATGAGCAGTTCTTC.

The CDR3 loop is CASSYQGTAGNTIYF. The CDR3, as DNA: TGTGCCAGCAGTTACCAGGGGACAGCTGGAAACACCATATATTTT. V and J are TRBV6-5 and TRBJ1-3; 7 positions agree with TRBD1. CDR1 is MNHEY, CDR2 SVGAGI, per germline. The V and J ends lost 2 bases and 2 bases, in that order; junction bases with no gene match: 3. This CDR3 region has 15 residues.

The chain employs TRBV15 and TRBJ2-7; TRBD1 might be the D (5 bases). The V end was cut by 4 bases, the J end by 2 bases, with 12 bases between. From germline, CDR1 is LNHNV and CDR2 YYDKDF (reference sequence). This CDR3 is 14 amino acids long. The CDR3 nucleotides are TGTGCCACCAGCACAATTCCGACAGCCTACGAGCAGTACTTC. It encodes CATSTIPTAYEQYF. Together with reference TRBV15 and TRBJ2-7, the CDR3 gives the full variable domain: DAMVIQNPRYQVTQFGKPVTLSCSQTLNHNVMYWYQQKSSQAPKLLFHYYDKDFNNEADTPDNFQSRRPNTSFCFLDIRSPGLGDTAMYLCATSTIPTAYEQYFGPGTRLTVT.

This chain joins TRBV7-9 and TRBJ2-7, with D unresolved. The germline gives CDR1 SEHNR, CDR2 FQNEAQ (reference sequence). The CDR3 runs 11 residues. V lost 3 bases to trimming and J lost 8 bases, with 8 bases between them. The CDR3 DNA sequence: TGTGCCAGCAGCTTTTCACTTCAGCAGTACTTC. It yields the protein CASSFSLQQYF. Full variable domain (rest looked up from reference TRBV7-9 and TRBJ2-7): DTGVSQNPRHKITKRGQNVTFRCDPISEHNRLYWYRQTLGQGPEFLTYFQNEAQLEKSRLLSDRFSAERPKGSFSTLEIQRTEQGDSAMYLCASSFSLQQYFGPGTRLTVT.

The chain carries TRBV27 and TRBJ1-1, with D uncertain. This CDR3 comprises 13 residues. Germline V gene sequence: CDR1 MNHEY, CDR2 SMNVEV (reference sequence). The V end lost 5 bases, the J end lost 1 base, and 8 bases lay between the germline ends. CDR3 region: CASSPRQNTEAFF. CDR3 DNA sequence: TGTGCCAGCAGTCCACGACAGAACACTGAAGCTTTCTTT.

This clone was observed a handful of times. The chain uses TRBV5-4 and TRBJ2-7; D is perhaps TRBD2 (6 bases). From germline, CDR1 is SGHNT and CDR2 YYREEE (reference sequence). The CDR3 runs 15 residues. V dropped 0 bases and J dropped 0 bases, with 10 bases sitting between them. In nucleotides, the CDR3 is TGTGCCAGCAGCTTGGCGGCGGGGCCCTCCTACGAGCAGTACTTC. It encodes CASSLAAGPSYEQYF. Full variable domain (remainder filled in from reference TRBV5-4 and TRBJ2-7): ETGVTQSPTHLIKTRGQQVTLRCSSQSGHNTVSWYQQALGQGPQFIFQYYREEENGRGNFPPRFSGLQFPNYSSELNVNALELDDSALYLCASSLAAGPSYEQYFGPGTRLTVT.

The rearrangement joins TRBV29-1 to TRBJ1-2; TRBD1 might be the D (5 bases). The germline V gene encodes CDR1 SQVTM and CDR2 ANQGSEA. V lost 4 bases and J lost 7, with 16 bases in between. The CDR3 has 13 residues. CDR3 nucleotides: TGCAGCGTTGCGGGTGAAGGGGCTAGTGGCTACACCTTC. Translated: CSVAGEGASGYTF.

The chain couples TRBV2 to TRBJ1-1; D perhaps matches TRBD1 (5 bases). The V gene lost 2 bases and the J gene lost 3 bases, with 13 bases spanning the gap. CDR1 and CDR2 (germline): SNHLY, FYNNEI. The CDR3 contains 15 residues. CDR3 residues: CASSELELGHTEAFF. The CDR3 region has the DNA TGTGCCAGCAGTGAACTGGAATTGGGGCACACTGAAGCTTTCTTT.

This chain uses TRBV27 with TRBJ2-2, with 7 bases lining up with TRBD1. After removal of 7 bases from V and 6 bases from J, the junction contained 5 bases not matched to a gene. The CDR3 is 13 residues long. The germline V gene encodes CDR1 MNHEY and CDR2 SMNVEV (reference sequence). CDR3: CASTITGAGELFF. In DNA form, the CDR3 reads TGTGCCAGCACCATAACAGGGGCCGGGGAGCTGTTTTTT.

The chain has TRBV6-5 and TRBJ2-7, with D perhaps TRBD1 (6 bases). This CDR3 spans 14 amino acids. Germline values: CDR1 MNHEY, CDR2 SVGAGI. The V gene lost 2 bases and the J gene lost 5 bases, with 13 bases spanning the gap. The CDR3 DNA reads as TGTGCCAGCAGTTACACCAGGGGTGGGGACGAGCAGTACTTC. Its translation is CASSYTRGGDEQYF.